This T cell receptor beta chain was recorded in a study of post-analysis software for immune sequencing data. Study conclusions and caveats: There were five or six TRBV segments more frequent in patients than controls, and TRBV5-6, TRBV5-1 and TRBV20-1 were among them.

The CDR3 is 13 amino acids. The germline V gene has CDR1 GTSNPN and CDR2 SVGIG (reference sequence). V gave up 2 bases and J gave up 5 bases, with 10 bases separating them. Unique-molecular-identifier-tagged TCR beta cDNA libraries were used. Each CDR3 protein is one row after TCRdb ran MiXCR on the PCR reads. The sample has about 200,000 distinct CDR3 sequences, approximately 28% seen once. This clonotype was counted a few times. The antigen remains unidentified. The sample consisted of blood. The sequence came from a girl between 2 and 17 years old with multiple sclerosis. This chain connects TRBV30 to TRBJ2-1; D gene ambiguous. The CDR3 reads CAWSRGENNEQFF. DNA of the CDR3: TGTGCCTGGAGTAGAGGCGAGAACAATGAGCAGTTCTTC.